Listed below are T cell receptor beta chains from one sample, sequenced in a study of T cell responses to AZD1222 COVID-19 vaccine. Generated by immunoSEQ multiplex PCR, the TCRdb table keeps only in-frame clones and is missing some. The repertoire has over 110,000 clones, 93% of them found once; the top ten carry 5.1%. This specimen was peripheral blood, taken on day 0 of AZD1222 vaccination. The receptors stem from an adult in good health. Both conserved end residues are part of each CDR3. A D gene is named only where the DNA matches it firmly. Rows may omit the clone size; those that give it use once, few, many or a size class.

cdr3_nt: TGTGCCAGCAGCATAAAGGGGGCGGGTGGCTACACCTTC; cdr3_aa: CASSIKGAGGYTF; v_call: TRBV12-3/TRBV12-4; d_call: TRBD1; cdr3_length: 13; clone_size: .; j_call: TRBJ1-2
cdr3_nt: TGCGCCAGCAGCTTACAGGGGCCTCAAGAGACCCAGTACTTC; cdr3_aa: CASSLQGPQETQYF; v_call: TRBV5-1; d_call: TRBD1; cdr3_length: 14; clone_size: .; j_call: TRBJ2-5
cdr3_nt: TGTGCCAGCAGATCTGGCTACGAGCAGTACTTC; cdr3_aa: CASRSGYEQYF; v_call: TRBV7-9; d_call: .; cdr3_length: 11; clone_size: .; j_call: TRBJ2-7
cdr3_nt: TGTGCCACCAGTGATTCCCGGACGGTGTACGAGCAGTACTTC; cdr3_aa: CATSDSRTVYEQYF; v_call: TRBV24-1; d_call: .; cdr3_length: 14; clone_size: .; j_call: TRBJ2-7
cdr3_nt: TGTGCCAGCAGCCAAGGTTTCGATCGTCCCCTCTACGAGCAGTACTTC; cdr3_aa: CASSQGFDRPLYEQYF; v_call: TRBV3-1/TRBV3-2; d_call: .; cdr3_length: 16; clone_size: .; j_call: TRBJ2-7
cdr3_nt: TGTGCCAGCAGCGTAGGCGCAGGGGGCATAGATCAGCCCCAGCATTTT; cdr3_aa: CASSVGAGGIDQPQHF; v_call: TRBV9; d_call: TRBD1; cdr3_length: 16; clone_size: .; j_call: TRBJ1-5
cdr3_nt: TGCGCCAGCAGTGGGACAGGAAATCAGCCCCAGCATTTT; cdr3_aa: CASSGTGNQPQHF; v_call: TRBV10-2; d_call: TRBD1; cdr3_length: 13; clone_size: .; j_call: TRBJ1-5
cdr3_nt: TGTGCCAGCAGCTGGGGACAGGTGGGCAAAAACATTCAGTACTTC; cdr3_aa: CASSWGQVGKNIQYF; v_call: TRBV2; d_call: TRBD1; cdr3_length: 15; clone_size: .; j_call: TRBJ2-4
cdr3_nt: TGTGCCAGCAGTGAATGGACGGCTAGCGGATACAATGAGCAGTTCTTC; cdr3_aa: CASSEWTASGYNEQFF; v_call: TRBV6-1; d_call: TRBD2; cdr3_length: 16; clone_size: .; j_call: TRBJ2-1
cdr3_nt: TGTGCCAGCAGCCCCGGGACTAATGAGCAGTTCTTC; cdr3_aa: CASSPGTNEQFF; v_call: TRBV5-4; d_call: .; cdr3_length: 12; clone_size: .; j_call: TRBJ2-1
cdr3_nt: TGTGCCAGCAGTTACTCGAGACAGAGCACAGATACGCAGTATTTT; cdr3_aa: CASSYSRQSTDTQYF; v_call: TRBV6-5; d_call: .; cdr3_length: 15; clone_size: .; j_call: TRBJ2-3
cdr3_nt: TGTGCCATCAGTGAGTCAGGCTACGAGCAGTACTTC; cdr3_aa: CAISESGYEQYF; v_call: TRBV10-3; d_call: .; cdr3_length: 12; clone_size: .; j_call: TRBJ2-7
cdr3_nt: TGTGCCAGTAGCCCGGGACAGAGCACAGATACGCAGTATTTT; cdr3_aa: CASSPGQSTDTQYF; v_call: TRBV19; d_call: TRBD1; cdr3_length: 14; clone_size: .; j_call: TRBJ2-3
cdr3_nt: TGTGCCACCAGCAGGAGGACTTTGGGGCTGGAGACCCAGTACTTC; cdr3_aa: CATSRRTLGLETQYF; v_call: TRBV15; d_call: .; cdr3_length: 15; clone_size: .; j_call: TRBJ2-5
cdr3_nt: TGCGCCAGCATCATAGACCCTTTTTACGAGCAGTACTTC; cdr3_aa: CASIIDPFYEQYF; v_call: TRBV10-1; d_call: .; cdr3_length: 13; clone_size: .; j_call: TRBJ2-7
cdr3_nt: TGCGCCAGCAGCTTGGCAGGACAGCGCAGCTATGGCTACACCTTC; cdr3_aa: CASSLAGQRSYGYTF; v_call: TRBV5-1; d_call: .; cdr3_length: 15; clone_size: .; j_call: TRBJ1-2
cdr3_nt: TGTGCCAGCACCGTGGGGGTCCATCAGCCCCAGCATTTT; cdr3_aa: CASTVGVHQPQHF; v_call: TRBV2; d_call: .; cdr3_length: 13; clone_size: once; j_call: TRBJ1-5
cdr3_nt: TGTGCCAGCAGGCCTACCCCACAGGGGGCTAACACTGAAGCTTTCTTT; cdr3_aa: CASRPTPQGANTEAFF; v_call: TRBV6-6; d_call: TRBD1; cdr3_length: 16; clone_size: .; j_call: TRBJ1-1
cdr3_nt: TGTGCCAGCAGGGTAGTACAGGGTGGCTCCTATAATTCACCCCTCCACTTT; cdr3_aa: CASRVVQGGSYNSPLHF; v_call: TRBV27; d_call: .; cdr3_length: 17; clone_size: .; j_call: TRBJ1-6
cdr3_nt: TGTGCCAGTCGGGACAGGGGAGACACCGGGGAGCTGTTTTTT; cdr3_aa: CASRDRGDTGELFF; v_call: TRBV5-4; d_call: TRBD1; cdr3_length: 14; clone_size: .; j_call: TRBJ2-2
cdr3_nt: TGTGCCGACTCCGTCCCAGAGACCCAGTACTTC; cdr3_aa: CADSVPETQYF; v_call: TRBV7-9; d_call: .; cdr3_length: 11; clone_size: .; j_call: TRBJ2-5
cdr3_nt: TGTGCCAGTAGTATGGGACGGGGGGTAAACGAGCAGTACTTC; cdr3_aa: CASSMGRGVNEQYF; v_call: TRBV19; d_call: TRBD2; cdr3_length: 14; clone_size: once; j_call: TRBJ2-7
cdr3_nt: TGTGCCATCAGTGACCAGGGGGCTGGGACAGATACGCAGTATTTT; cdr3_aa: CAISDQGAGTDTQYF; v_call: TRBV10-3; d_call: TRBD1; cdr3_length: 15; clone_size: .; j_call: TRBJ2-3
cdr3_nt: TGTGCCAGCAGCCTTCCCTCCTGGGGACAGGGTTACGAGCAGTACTTC; cdr3_aa: CASSLPSWGQGYEQYF; v_call: TRBV11-2; d_call: TRBD1; cdr3_length: 16; clone_size: .; j_call: TRBJ2-7
cdr3_nt: TGCGCCAGCAAAAAGGGGTCCTCCTACGAGCAGTACTTC; cdr3_aa: CASKKGSSYEQYF; v_call: TRBV5-1; d_call: .; cdr3_length: 13; clone_size: .; j_call: TRBJ2-7
cdr3_nt: TGTGCCAGCAGCTTAGAGGACAGGGGAAGTTCACCCCTCCACTTT; cdr3_aa: CASSLEDRGSSPLHF; v_call: TRBV13; d_call: TRBD1; cdr3_length: 15; clone_size: .; j_call: TRBJ1-6
cdr3_nt: TGTGCCAGCAGCCAAGACAGGGGGAACACTGAAGCTTTCTTT; cdr3_aa: CASSQDRGNTEAFF; v_call: TRBV4-2; d_call: .; cdr3_length: 14; clone_size: .; j_call: TRBJ1-1
cdr3_nt: TGTGCCAGTAGTATAGATGGACGGCCCAACTATGGCTACACCTTC; cdr3_aa: CASSIDGRPNYGYTF; v_call: TRBV19; d_call: .; cdr3_length: 15; clone_size: once; j_call: TRBJ1-2
cdr3_nt: TGTGCCAGCGGCCGGGCCCCAGAAGGAAACACCATATATTTT; cdr3_aa: CASGRAPEGNTIYF; v_call: TRBV6-5; d_call: .; cdr3_length: 14; clone_size: .; j_call: TRBJ1-3
cdr3_nt: TGTGCCAGCAGAAACCCTAGCACAGATACGCAGTATTTT; cdr3_aa: CASRNPSTDTQYF; v_call: TRBV7-3; d_call: .; cdr3_length: 13; clone_size: .; j_call: TRBJ2-3
cdr3_nt: TGTGCCAGCAGCCTTCGGACAGGGGGGAGGCAGTTCTTC; cdr3_aa: CASSLRTGGRQFF; v_call: TRBV5-4; d_call: TRBD1; cdr3_length: 13; clone_size: .; j_call: TRBJ2-1
cdr3_nt: TGTGCCAGCAGCCAGGTGGGGGGGATCCCCGGCGAGCAGTACTTC; cdr3_aa: CASSQVGGIPGEQYF; v_call: TRBV3-1/TRBV3-2; d_call: TRBD2; cdr3_length: 15; clone_size: once; j_call: TRBJ2-7
cdr3_nt: TGTGCCAGCAGTCCAATCGGGGGGCGTGAGACCCAGTACTTC; cdr3_aa: CASSPIGGRETQYF; v_call: TRBV7-8; d_call: .; cdr3_length: 14; clone_size: .; j_call: TRBJ2-5
cdr3_nt: TGTGCCAGCAGTGACAAACTAGCGGGGGGTTTAGGTGAGCAGTTCTTC; cdr3_aa: CASSDKLAGGLGEQFF; v_call: TRBV6-1; d_call: TRBD2; cdr3_length: 16; clone_size: .; j_call: TRBJ2-1
cdr3_nt: TGTGCCATCAGTTCGGGGCAAGGAAACACCATATATTTT; cdr3_aa: CAISSGQGNTIYF; v_call: TRBV10-3; d_call: .; cdr3_length: 13; clone_size: .; j_call: TRBJ1-3
cdr3_nt: TGTGCCAGCAGCTTGGATCAGGGAGGAGTCGCAGATACGCAGTATTTT; cdr3_aa: CASSLDQGGVADTQYF; v_call: TRBV5-4; d_call: .; cdr3_length: 16; clone_size: .; j_call: TRBJ2-3
cdr3_nt: TGTGCCAGCAGCCGCGTCAGGGGTGCTAATGAAAAACTGTTTTTT; cdr3_aa: CASSRVRGANEKLFF; v_call: TRBV3-1/TRBV3-2; d_call: .; cdr3_length: 15; clone_size: .; j_call: TRBJ1-4
cdr3_nt: TGTGCCAGTAGTATCAACCCCGGAAACACCATATATTTT; cdr3_aa: CASSINPGNTIYF; v_call: TRBV19; d_call: .; cdr3_length: 13; clone_size: .; j_call: TRBJ1-3
cdr3_nt: TGTGCCAGCAGCTTAGAGATGGGGGCGCCGCACGAGCAGTACTTC; cdr3_aa: CASSLEMGAPHEQYF; v_call: TRBV7-6; d_call: .; cdr3_length: 15; clone_size: .; j_call: TRBJ2-7
cdr3_nt: TGTGCCAGCAGTTACTCAGGAGGGAACGGGGAAAAACTGTTTTTT; cdr3_aa: CASSYSGGNGEKLFF; v_call: TRBV6-5; d_call: .; cdr3_length: 15; clone_size: .; j_call: TRBJ1-4
cdr3_nt: TGTGCCTGGAGTAATGGGCCCGGTGAAGCTTTCTTT; cdr3_aa: CAWSNGPGEAFF; v_call: TRBV30; d_call: .; cdr3_length: 12; clone_size: .; j_call: TRBJ1-1
cdr3_nt: TGTGCCAGCAGCTATAATATGAGAAAACCCCATGCCAAAAACATTCAGTACTTC; cdr3_aa: CASSYNMRKPHAKNIQYF; v_call: TRBV28; d_call: .; cdr3_length: 18; clone_size: .; j_call: TRBJ2-4
cdr3_nt: TGTGCCAGCAGTTTATCGGGCTACCAAGAGACCCAGTACTTC; cdr3_aa: CASSLSGYQETQYF; v_call: TRBV27; d_call: .; cdr3_length: 14; clone_size: .; j_call: TRBJ2-5
cdr3_nt: TGTGCCAGTAGTCGACAGGGGGAGATATACGAGCAGTACTTC; cdr3_aa: CASSRQGEIYEQYF; v_call: TRBV19; d_call: TRBD1; cdr3_length: 14; clone_size: .; j_call: TRBJ2-7
cdr3_nt: TGTGCCAGCATCAAAGAAGGGGGCCCCGAAGAAGCTTTCTTT; cdr3_aa: CASIKEGGPEEAFF; v_call: TRBV6-5; d_call: TRBD1; cdr3_length: 14; clone_size: .; j_call: TRBJ1-1
cdr3_nt: TGTGCCTGCCCAGATGCTGGAAACACCATATATTTT; cdr3_aa: CACPDAGNTIYF; v_call: TRBV30; d_call: .; cdr3_length: 12; clone_size: .; j_call: TRBJ1-3
cdr3_nt: TGTGCCAGCAGCCTAGGGACCCCCAGGGACGAGCAGTACTTC; cdr3_aa: CASSLGTPRDEQYF; v_call: TRBV6-5; d_call: .; cdr3_length: 14; clone_size: many; j_call: TRBJ2-7
cdr3_nt: TGTGCCAGCAGTCTAGGAGTTGGTGGGGCCCCTGGGACCCTCCACTTT; cdr3_aa: CASSLGVGGAPGTLHF; v_call: TRBV27; d_call: .; cdr3_length: 16; clone_size: .; j_call: TRBJ1-6
cdr3_nt: TGTGCCAGCAGCCTGGGACAGGGGCGAGGGACCCAGTACTTC; cdr3_aa: CASSLGQGRGTQYF; v_call: TRBV28; d_call: TRBD1; cdr3_length: 14; clone_size: .; j_call: TRBJ2-5
cdr3_nt: TGCGCCAGCAGCTTGGGGGCACCCGGGACCTACACTGAAGCTTTCTTT; cdr3_aa: CASSLGAPGTYTEAFF; v_call: TRBV5-1; d_call: .; cdr3_length: 16; clone_size: .; j_call: TRBJ1-1
cdr3_nt: TGTGCCAGCAGCCAAGATGGACACAGGGTTACAGCCTTC; cdr3_aa: CASSQDGHRVTAF; v_call: TRBV3-1/TRBV3-2; d_call: .; cdr3_length: 13; clone_size: once; j_call: TRBJ1-2
cdr3_nt: TGTGCCAGCAGCTTCCCGGGCCCTACGAGGACTGAAGCTTTCTTT; cdr3_aa: CASSFPGPTRTEAFF; v_call: TRBV7-9; d_call: .; cdr3_length: 15; clone_size: once; j_call: TRBJ1-1